The sample holds a few counts of the clone carrying this T cell receptor (beta chain). A sample-barcoded 5' primer and a J-beta primer mix were used in a second PCR of roughly 7 to 11 cycles. TCRdb re-derived calls from the 5' RACE reads in MiXCR, one entry per CDR3 protein. The sample includes 1.5 million to 2 million distinct CDR3 sequences, about two fifths of them seen just once. Deletions cut 0 bases from V and 6 bases from J, with 18 bases between. Germline lookup yields CDR1 SGHKS and CDR2 YYEKEE (reference sequence). The CDR3 has 16 residues. The data stem from a study of blood T cells in healthy people across ages. Individuals who donated were healthy Caucasians from Russia aged roughly 6 to 95. Total RNA was isolated from each sample in quantities of at least 6 micrograms.

The receptor was derived from a human donor in good health. V and J are TRBV5-5 and TRBJ1-1; TRBD1 might be the D (6 bases). Sequencing used blood. The CDR3 spells CASSLAPHREGAEAFF. DNA for the CDR3: TGTGCCAGCAGCTTGGCCCCTCACAGGGAAGGAGCTGAAGCTTTCTTT.